These T cell receptor beta chains were read from a single sample in a study of cytomegalovirus exposure and HLA in healthy donors. TCRdb keeps only in-frame clones here, not all; method: immunoSEQ multiplex PCR. The table includes approximately 160,000 clones, 80% detected once. Sequenced sample: PBMCs. These receptors were obtained from a man aged 25-45 years in good health and CMV-seropositive. CDR3s include the opening cysteine and the closing phenylalanine or tryptophan. Fields, in order: D gene, V gene, clone size, J gene, CDR3 DNA, CDR3 protein. A D gene is named only where the DNA matches it firmly. Clone size appears in some rows only: once, few, many, or a class for an expanded clone.

D: TRBD2
V: TRBV7-9
size: .
J: TRBJ2-7
DNA: TGTTCCAGCAGCTTGGTCAGCGGGAGAGGCCCTGCTTCCTACGAGCAGTACTTC
CDR3: CSSSLVSGRGPASYEQYF

D: TRBD2
V: TRBV27
size: .
J: TRBJ2-1
DNA: TGTGCCAGCAGTTTGGTAGCGGGGTCCTACAATGAGCAGTTCTTC
CDR3: CASSLVAGSYNEQFF

D: .
V: TRBV28
size: .
J: TRBJ2-7
DNA: TGTGCCAGCAGCGGGTACGAGCAGTACTTC
CDR3: CASSGYEQYF

D: TRBD1
V: TRBV28
size: .
J: TRBJ1-2
DNA: TGTGCCAGCAGTCCCGGGACAGACACGTATGGCTACACCTTC
CDR3: CASSPGTDTYGYTF

D: TRBD2
V: TRBV30
size: few
J: TRBJ2-7
DNA: TGTGCCTGGGCCGGGACTAGCGTCTCCTACGAGCAGTACTTC
CDR3: CAWAGTSVSYEQYF

D: .
V: TRBV27
size: .
J: TRBJ2-7
DNA: TGTGCCAGCAGCTATGGTGGTCCCGGAAACTACGAGCAGTACTTC
CDR3: CASSYGGPGNYEQYF

D: TRBD2
V: TRBV5-4
size: .
J: TRBJ2-1
DNA: TGTGCCAGCAGCTCCAAACTTCGGACTAGCGGCAATGAGCAGTTCTTC
CDR3: CASSSKLRTSGNEQFF

D: TRBD2
V: TRBV28
size: few
J: TRBJ2-3
DNA: TGTGCCAGCACCCTAAGTCCGGGACTAGGGTCTAGCACAGATACGCAGTATTTT
CDR3: CASTLSPGLGSSTDTQYF

D: TRBD1
V: TRBV30
size: .
J: TRBJ1-1
DNA: TGTGCCTGGAGCGGGGACAGGGTCGGCACTGAAGCTTTCTTT
CDR3: CAWSGDRVGTEAFF

D: TRBD2
V: TRBV27
size: .
J: TRBJ2-1
DNA: TGTGCCAGCAGTTTATTTTATAGCGGGGTCTCCTACAATGAGCAGTTCTTC
CDR3: CASSLFYSGVSYNEQFF

D: TRBD1
V: TRBV2
size: .
J: TRBJ1-1
DNA: TGTGCCAGCAGCCTTCAGGGGGCTCTCACTGAAGCTTTCTTT
CDR3: CASSLQGALTEAFF

D: .
V: TRBV10-2
size: .
J: TRBJ1-5
DNA: TGCGCCAGCAGTGAGTCGACCGGGAACAGGGTCCGCCAGCCCCAGCATTTT
CDR3: CASSESTGNRVRQPQHF

D: .
V: TRBV7-9
size: few
J: TRBJ1-1
DNA: TGTGCCAGCAGCTTTCATCAGGGGAGCGTCACTGAAGCTTTCTTT
CDR3: CASSFHQGSVTEAFF

D: TRBD1
V: TRBV5-1
size: .
J: TRBJ2-6
DNA: TGCGCCAGCAGCTTGACAGGGGGGATTGCTGGGGCCAACGTCCTGACTTTC
CDR3: CASSLTGGIAGANVLTF

D: TRBD1
V: TRBV5-6
size: .
J: TRBJ2-7
DNA: TGTGCCAGCAGCAGGACAGGGAGCTCCTACGAGCAGTACTTC
CDR3: CASSRTGSSYEQYF

D: .
V: TRBV30
size: once
J: TRBJ1-1
DNA: TGTGCCTGGGCCCCTAGGCTGAACACTGAAGCTTTCTTT
CDR3: CAWAPRLNTEAFF

D: .
V: TRBV18
size: .
J: TRBJ1-1
DNA: TGTGCCAGCTCACCACCAACAGGGAACACTGAAGCTTTCTTT
CDR3: CASSPPTGNTEAFF

D: .
V: TRBV5-1
size: few
J: TRBJ2-3
DNA: TGCGCCAGCAGCGATCGACAGGTACCAGATACGCAGTATTTT
CDR3: CASSDRQVPDTQYF

D: .
V: TRBV5-6
size: .
J: TRBJ1-2
DNA: TGTGCCAGCAGCCAAGACAGAAACTATGGCTACACCTTC
CDR3: CASSQDRNYGYTF

D: TRBD1
V: TRBV7-9
size: .
J: TRBJ1-1
DNA: TGTGCCAGCAGCGAAGCCGGGACAGGGAACACTGAAGCTTTCTTT
CDR3: CASSEAGTGNTEAFF

D: TRBD2
V: TRBV10-1
size: .
J: TRBJ2-1
DNA: TGCGCCAGCAGTAAGGAGGGACTAGCGGGACATAAGAAGTTCTTC
CDR3: CASSKEGLAGHKKFF

D: .
V: TRBV10-3
size: .
J: TRBJ2-1
DNA: TGTGCCATCAGAGCCCGGGGAACCGGAATGTACAATGAGCAGTTCTTC
CDR3: CAIRARGTGMYNEQFF

D: .
V: TRBV6-1
size: .
J: TRBJ2-7
DNA: TGTGCCAGCAGTGAAAGGGGGACTACCTACGAGCAGTACTTC
CDR3: CASSERGTTYEQYF

D: TRBD1
V: TRBV27
size: .
J: TRBJ1-5
DNA: TGTGCCAGCAGTTTAGGGACAGGGACTAATCAGCCCCAGCATTTT
CDR3: CASSLGTGTNQPQHF

D: .
V: TRBV11-2
size: few
J: TRBJ1-1
DNA: TGTGCCAGCAGCCCAACGACAAGAGAAGCTTTCTTT
CDR3: CASSPTTREAFF

D: .
V: TRBV5-4
size: .
J: TRBJ2-6
DNA: TGTGCCAGCAGCCGGGGGGCAAGTGCGGGGGCCAACGTCCTGACTTTC
CDR3: CASSRGASAGANVLTF

D: .
V: TRBV2
size: .
J: TRBJ1-5
DNA: TGTGCCAGCAAATCGGACATGGGCAATCAGCCCCAGCATTTT
CDR3: CASKSDMGNQPQHF

D: .
V: TRBV4-1
size: .
J: TRBJ2-6
DNA: TGCGCCAGCAGCCAAGCGGGGGTCAGAGGGGCCAACGTCCTGACTTTC
CDR3: CASSQAGVRGANVLTF

D: .
V: TRBV27
size: .
J: TRBJ2-7
DNA: TGTGCCAGCAGTCCTAGGGGAAAAAGCTCCTACGAGCAGTACTTC
CDR3: CASSPRGKSSYEQYF

D: TRBD1
V: TRBV30
size: .
J: TRBJ1-4
DNA: TGTGCCTGGAGTGTAAAACCGGGACAGGAGTATGAAAAACTGTTTTTT
CDR3: CAWSVKPGQEYEKLFF

D: TRBD1
V: TRBV4-3
size: .
J: TRBJ1-2
DNA: TGCGCCAGCAGCCAAGATGTAACAGGGGGCGACGGCTACACCTTC
CDR3: CASSQDVTGGDGYTF

D: .
V: TRBV4-2
size: .
J: TRBJ2-3
DNA: TGTGCCAGCAGCCAACTTCCCGAGATACGAGATACGCAGTATTTT
CDR3: CASSQLPEIRDTQYF

D: .
V: TRBV10-1
size: .
J: TRBJ2-1
DNA: TGCGCCAGCAGTGAGAGGAGTAGAAGCGGTTGGGATGAGCAGTTCTTC
CDR3: CASSERSRSGWDEQFF

D: .
V: TRBV14
size: .
J: TRBJ1-2
DNA: TGTGCCAGCAGCCAAGAGAGAAAGGGGATTTTGGGCTACACCTTC
CDR3: CASSQERKGILGYTF

D: TRBD1
V: TRBV18
size: .
J: TRBJ1-6
DNA: TGTGCCAGCTCACCCCGACAGGGATCACCCCTCCACTTT
CDR3: CASSPRQGSPLHF

D: TRBD1
V: TRBV9
size: .
J: TRBJ1-1
DNA: TGTGCCAGCAGCGGGGGACAGGGGTTTGAAGCTTTCTTT
CDR3: CASSGGQGFEAFF

D: TRBD2
V: TRBV15
size: .
J: TRBJ2-2
DNA: TGTGCCACCCGGGCGGGTCTAGCGGGTACATTAGGGAAGAACACCGGGGAGCTGTTTTTT
CDR3: CATRAGLAGTLGKNTGELFF

D: .
V: TRBV5-6
size: .
J: TRBJ2-7
DNA: TGTGCCAGCAGCTCATTGATGAGAGGAGGTGCAACCTACGAGCAGTACTTC
CDR3: CASSSLMRGGATYEQYF

D: .
V: TRBV12-5
size: once
J: TRBJ2-3
DNA: TGTGCTAGTGGTTTGGTAACCAAGGGGCAGATCCCCACAGATACGCAGTATTTT
CDR3: CASGLVTKGQIPTDTQYF